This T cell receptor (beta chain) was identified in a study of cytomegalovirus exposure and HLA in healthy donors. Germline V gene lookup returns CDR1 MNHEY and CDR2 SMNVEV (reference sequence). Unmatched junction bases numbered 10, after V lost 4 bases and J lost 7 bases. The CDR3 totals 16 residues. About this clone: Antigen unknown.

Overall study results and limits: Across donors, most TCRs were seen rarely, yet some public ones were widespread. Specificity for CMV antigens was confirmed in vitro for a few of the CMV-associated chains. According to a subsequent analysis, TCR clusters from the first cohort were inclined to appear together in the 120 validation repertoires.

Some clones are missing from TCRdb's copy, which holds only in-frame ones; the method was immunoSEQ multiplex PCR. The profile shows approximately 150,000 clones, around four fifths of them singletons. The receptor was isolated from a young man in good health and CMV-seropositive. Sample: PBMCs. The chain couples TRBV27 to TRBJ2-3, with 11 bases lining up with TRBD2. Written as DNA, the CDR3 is TGTGCCAGCAGTTACCGGATAGCGGGGGGGCAACATACGCAGTATTTT. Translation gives CASSYRIAGGQHTQYF.